The clone carrying this TCR beta chain appeared once. No antigen is known for it. PCR employed 60 Vbeta and 13 Jbeta primers. Only in-frame clones appear in the TCRdb table, and some are missing; sequencing was by immunoSEQ multiplex PCR. The sample has roughly 190,000 clones, around 68% seen once. This record comes from a study of cytomegalovirus exposure and HLA in healthy donors. Study observations and caveats: According to a later analysis, donors in an Asian-associated ancestry cluster reportedly had fewer N-insertions than the approximately 620-donor mean.

The CDR3 covers 12 residues. V was cut by 4 bases and J by 2 bases, with 9 bases left in between. Per germline, CDR1 GTSNPN and CDR2 SVGIG (reference sequence). The receptor was isolated from a man in his forties in good health and CMV-seronegative. What was sequenced was PBMCs. The chain links TRBV30 to TRBJ2-7; a possible D gene is TRBD1 (6 bases). The chain's CDR3 is CAWTNRAYEQYF. The DNA of the CDR3 is TGTGCCTGGACGAACAGGGCCTACGAGCAGTACTTC. The full variable domain, in which reference TRBV30 and TRBJ2-7 provide the parts outside the CDR3, is SQTIHQWPATLVQPVGSPLSLECTVEGTSNPNLYWYRQAAGRGLQLLFYSVGIGQISSEVPQNLSASRPQDRQFILSSKKLLLSDSGFYLCAWTNRAYEQYFGPGTRLTVT.